This T cell receptor beta chain was identified during a study of PD-1 blockade in classical Hodgkin lymphoma. Regarding this clone: Its matching antigen is unknown. Germline is not matched at one junction end, which may reflect a read error. This specimen includes other DNA sequences encoding the same CDR3.

Every patient was affected by relapse after autologous stem cell transplantation, while exposure to brentuximab vedotin was not uniform. Sequenced by immunoSEQ multiplex PCR; TCRdb stores in-frame clones only, minus some. The sample gives tens of thousands of clones, 88% of which show up once; more than 5% is in the top ten. Study-level results: Lower baseline TCR diversity marked trial partial responders and progressors.

This TCR was recovered from a human donor with classical Hodgkin lymphoma. The specimen was peripheral blood mononuclear cells (PBMCs), collected before the second cycle of nivolumab.

CDR3 bases: TGCGCCAGCCGCTTGGCAGGGTTTAACTATGGCTACACTTTC. Residues: CASRLAGFNYGYTF. The chain is built from TRBV5-1 and TRBJ1-2; D might be TRBD1 (5 bases). The length of the CDR3 is 14 residues. Germline V gives CDR1 SGHRS, CDR2 YFSETQ.